One and the same sample provided the 25 T cell receptor beta chains below, sequenced in a study of human T cells and chemical hapten exposure. One entry per CDR3 protein results from TCRdb running MiXCR on the RACE reads. This sample has 300,000 to 450,000 distinct CDR3 sequences, with 5.1% found just once. Sample time point: pre-sensitization, week 0. Treatment noted: therapeutic diphenylcyclopropenone sensitization with weekly scalp DPC. The source was whole blood, collected in connection with sensitization to the hapten diphenylcyclopropenone (DPC). The source of these receptors is a woman aged 50 to 60 with alopecia areata. Some clones in this sample may be carry-over from other donors' samples.

The chain recombines TRBV2 with TRBJ2-3, with TRBD2 matching over 9 bases. Germline V CDR1 and CDR2: SNHLY, FYNNEI. Germline trimming cut 1 base from V and 4 bases from J; bases unmatched to any gene: 6. CDR3 length equals 16 residues. The DNA for the CDR3 is TGTGCCAGCAGTGAAGGCGGGAGGGCCAGGCCAGATACGCAGTATTTT. This translates into CASSEGGRARPDTQYF.

This clonotype was counted ten times or more. The chain is built from TRBV3-1 and TRBJ1-4, with D possibly TRBD1 on 5 matching bases. V was shortened by 2 bases and J by 2 bases, with 27 bases between the two germline ends. CDR1 is LGHDT, CDR2 YNNKEL, per germline (reference sequence). CDR3 length: 21 residues. The CDR3 region is CASSQPPWARDRTLTNEKLFF. The CDR3 nucleotides read TGTGCCAGCAGCCAACCCCCCTGGGCGCGGGACCGGACTCTTACTAATGAAAAACTGTTTTTT.

The chain couples TRBV12-3 or TRBV12-4 to TRBJ1-1; D uncertain. The CDR3 covers 13 residues. With 0 bases removed from V and 10 bases from J, the gap between germline ends came to 12 bases. The CDR3 loop reads CASSLARRVRAFF. The CDR3 DNA sequence: TGTGCCAGCAGTTTAGCGCGTAGGGTACGAGCTTTCTTT.

The V and J genes are TRBV10-2 and TRBJ2-1, with D perhaps TRBD2 (5 bases). Between the trimmed V and J ends, which lost 2 bases and 0 bases, there was a span of 8 bases. The CDR3 runs to 15 residues. Looked up from germline, CDR1 is WSHSY and CDR2 is SAAADI. In DNA, the CDR3 is TGCGCCAGCAGTGAGAGCGGTACCTCCTACAATGAGCAGTTCTTC. Translating it yields CASSESGTSYNEQFF.

This clonotype was seen ten or more times. The J gene is TRBJ2-7, the V gene TRBV9; D possibly corresponds to TRBD1 (5 bases). CDR3 length: 14 residues. Per the germline V gene, CDR1 is SGDLS and CDR2 is YYNGEE. V lost 3 bases and J lost 4, with 14 bases in between. The CDR3 coding sequence is TGTGCCAGCAGCGGAGAGGCACAGGAATACGAGCAGTACTTC. This codes for CASSGEAQEYEQYF.

This clonotype was recorded at least ten times. V and J are TRBV5-6 and TRBJ2-4, with D tentatively TRBD1 (5 bases). This CDR3 contains 11 residues. Between the trimmed V and J ends, which lost 4 bases and 8 bases, there was a span of 7 bases. Germline-derived CDR1 and CDR2 are SGHDT and YYEEEE. The CDR3 sequence is CASSQGDIQYF. The CDR3 region has the DNA TGTGCCAGCAGCCAAGGGGACATTCAGTACTTC.

This clonotype was detected ten times or more. This chain connects TRBV2 to TRBJ2-7; 7 bases line up with TRBD1. Germline trimming cut 6 bases from V and 2 bases from J; bases unmatched to any gene: 7. This CDR3 spans 14 amino acids. CDR1 and CDR2 (germline): SNHLY, FYNNEI. The CDR3 sequence is CASSEQGFPYEQYF. CDR3 nucleotide sequence: TGTGCCAGCAGCGAACAGGGGTTCCCCTACGAGCAGTACTTC.

This clonotype was seen a handful of times. The gene calls are TRBV24-1 and TRBJ2-1; possible D gene TRBD2, 5 bases. Germline-derived CDR1 and CDR2 are KGHDR and SFDVKD. This CDR3 spans 19 amino acids. The V end was cut by 5 bases, the J end by 0 bases, with 22 bases between. Here the CDR3 reads CATSGTGPTAGRSYNEQFF. CDR3 DNA: TGTGCCACCAGTGGGACTGGACCGACTGCAGGACGCTCCTACAATGAGCAGTTCTTC.

In this sample, this clonotype turned up a few times. The chain couples TRBV4-1 to TRBJ1-6; D is possibly TRBD1 (5 bases). V lost 2 bases, J lost 10 bases, and 21 bases lay in between. The germline V gene encodes CDR1 MGHRA and CDR2 YSYEKL. The CDR3 sequence is 17 residues long. The CDR3 DNA reads TGCGCCAGCAGCCAACAGTCCTCCACCAGGGAGAAATCACCCCTCCACTTT. This codes for CASSQQSSTREKSPLHF.

This clonotype has a count of ten or more. The V gene is TRBV11-2, the J gene TRBJ2-1; the match to TRBD1 covers 7 bases. V was clipped by 4 bases and J by 5 bases; unmatched bases: 5. The germline V gene encodes CDR1 SGHAT and CDR2 FQNNGV. The CDR3 is made up of 14 amino acids. CDR3 protein: CASSSGQFNNEQFF. In DNA form, the CDR3 reads TGTGCCAGCAGCTCGGGACAGTTTAACAATGAGCAGTTCTTC.

This clonotype was found many times. This chain joins TRBV12-3 or TRBV12-4 and TRBJ1-2; D is unresolved. The CDR3 contains 13 residues. The V and J ends lost 6 bases and 8 bases respectively, with 16 bases between them. For the CDR3, the DNA is TGTGCCAGCAGGGAAAGCGGGGAAAGAGGCTACACCTTC. It specifies CASRESGERGYTF.

The J gene is TRBJ2-7, the V gene TRBV12-3 or TRBV12-4; D perhaps matches TRBD2 (7 bases). Trimming stripped 10 bases from V and 5 bases from J, with 21 bases between. The CDR3 extends over 14 amino acids. The CDR3 is CATTMEGGGHEQYF. In DNA form, the CDR3 reads TGTGCCACCACCATGGAAGGGGGAGGGCACGAGCAGTACTTC.

In its sample, this clonotype was seen a few times. The chain is built from TRBV6-1 and TRBJ1-5; 12 nucleotides line up with TRBD1. The germline V gene has CDR1 MNHNS and CDR2 SASEGT. J was trimmed by 2 bases and V by 5 bases; bases with no gene match: 16. The CDR3 totals 20 residues. Here the CDR3 reads CASSQPFSGTGGAGNQPQHF. Written as DNA, the CDR3 is TGTGCCAGCAGTCAACCTTTTTCCGGGACAGGGGGCGCGGGCAATCAGCCCCAGCATTTT.

The table lists this clonotype with many counts. CDR3: CSAPSGPYEQYF. For the CDR3, the DNA is TGCAGTGCCCCCTCGGGGCCCTACGAGCAGTACTTC. This sequence joins TRBV20-1 and TRBJ2-7; D may correspond to TRBD1 or TRBD2 (5 bases each). V lost 6 bases and J lost 2, with 11 bases in between. The CDR3 loop spans 12 amino acids. Germline CDR1 reads DFQATT; CDR2 reads SNEGSKA (reference sequence).

This clonotype was seen only a few times. The chain couples TRBV12-3 or TRBV12-4 to TRBJ1-1; no clear D gene. Deletions cut 3 bases from V and 8 bases from J, with 19 bases between. The CDR3 extends over 15 amino acids. The DNA for the CDR3 is TGTGCCAGCAGTTTCTTCGCCGGAAGGCAGCCGGAAGCTTTCTTT. Residues: CASSFFAGRQPEAFF.

This clonotype has only a few counts. The chain uses TRBV4-3 and TRBJ1-3, with TRBD1 as a possible D gene (5 bases). Per the germline V gene, CDR1 is LGHNA and CDR2 is YSLEER. The V end was cut by 1 base, the J end by 0 bases, with 10 bases between. This CDR3 has 16 amino acids. Here the CDR3 DNA reads TGCGCCAGCAGCCAAGGCAGGGTTCGCTCTGGAAACACCATATATTTT. Its translation is CASSQGRVRSGNTIYF.

The chain joins TRBV5-1 to TRBJ1-5, with D possibly TRBD1 on 6 matching bases. Germline CDR1 reads SGHRS; CDR2 reads YFSETQ. Trimming stripped 0 bases from V and 2 bases from J, with 9 bases between. The length of the CDR3 is 15 residues. The CDR3 DNA is TGCGCCAGCAGCTTGGCAGGACAGCGCAATCAGCCCCAGCATTTT. Amino acid sequence: CASSLAGQRNQPQHF.

This clonotype has ten or more counts. The V call is TRBV5-6, the J call TRBJ2-7; D unclear. Trimming took 0 bases from V and 5 from J, leaving 9 bases between them. Germline-derived CDR1 and CDR2 are SGHDT and YYEEEE. The CDR3 totals 13 residues. The CDR3 DNA reads as TGTGCCAGCAGCTTGGCGCCTTGGGACGAGCAGTACTTC. This encodes CASSLAPWDEQYF.

This clonotype has just a few counts. The chain links TRBV6-1 to TRBJ1-5; 7 bases match TRBD1. The length of the CDR3 is 15 residues. Germline V CDR1 and CDR2: MNHNS, SASEGT. J gave up 2 bases and V 5 bases, and 6 bases lay outside the gene matches. For the CDR3, the DNA is TGTGCCAGCAGTTTAGGGACAGACGGCAATCAGCCCCAGCATTTT. This sequence encodes CASSLGTDGNQPQHF.

This clonotype was seen ten or more times. This chain links TRBV7-8 with TRBJ2-1; 9 bases agree with TRBD2. This CDR3 has 15 residues. CDR1 is SGHVS, CDR2 FQNEAQ, per germline. Trimming cost V 5 bases and J 4 bases; bases outside gene matches: 6. The CDR3 nucleotides read TGTGCCAGCAGCCATACTAGCGGGTTTTACAATGAGCAGTTCTTC. Protein: CASSHTSGFYNEQFF.

Concerning this clonotype itself: A single base separates this from a much larger clone, so it may be a read error. CDR3 DNA sequence: TGTGCCAGCAACACCCCTCCTCGGGGCAATGAGCAGTTCTTC. As protein: CASNTPPRGNEQFF. The chain couples TRBV28 to TRBJ2-1, with a weak D call TRBD2 (5 bases). The V end lost 7 bases, the J end lost 6 bases, and 16 bases lay between the germline ends. This CDR3 is built from 14 residues. CDR1 and CDR2 (germline): MDHEN, SYDVKM.

This clonotype was seen many times. Here the CDR3 reads CASSIRGGQMNTEAFF. Written as DNA, the CDR3 is TGCGCCAGCAGCATCAGAGGCGGACAGATGAACACTGAAGCTTTCTTT. J is TRBJ1-1 and V is TRBV5-1; a weak D match, TRBD1 (6 bases). The germline V gene encodes CDR1 SGHRS and CDR2 YFSETQ. The CDR3 totals 16 residues. V lost 4 bases and J 0 bases, leaving 16 bases between the germline ends.

This clonotype has a count of ten or more. The CDR3 DNA reads TGTGCCAGCAGAATTTCCAGGGATTTTGCGCGAAGGGCTTTCTTT. Its protein product is CASRISRDFARRAFF. The chain uses TRBV7-9 and TRBJ1-1; D possibly corresponds to TRBD1 (5 bases). There are 15 residues in the CDR3. In germline, CDR1 is SEHNR, CDR2 FQNEAQ (reference sequence). The V and J ends lost 6 bases and 11 bases respectively, with 25 bases between them.

Turning to this clonotype: Being one base from a much bigger clone, this may be a read error. The rearrangement uses TRBV9 and TRBJ2-1, with 7 bases fitting TRBD1. Per germline, CDR1 SGDLS and CDR2 YYNGEE. The CDR3 sequence is 14 residues long. The CDR3 loop is CVSSWGTVGDEQFF. CDR3 sequence (DNA): TGTGTCAGCAGCTGGGGGACAGTCGGGGATGAGCAGTTCTTC.

This clonotype was seen many times. V and J are TRBV6-6 and TRBJ2-2; D ambiguous. V was shortened by 10 bases and J by 6 bases, with 15 bases between the two germline ends. CDR1 is MNHNY, CDR2 SVGAGI, per germline (reference sequence). There are 13 residues in the CDR3. The CDR3 sequence: CATLMGLPGELFF. In nucleotides, the CDR3 is TGTGCCACCCTTATGGGGTTGCCCGGGGAGCTGTTTTTT.